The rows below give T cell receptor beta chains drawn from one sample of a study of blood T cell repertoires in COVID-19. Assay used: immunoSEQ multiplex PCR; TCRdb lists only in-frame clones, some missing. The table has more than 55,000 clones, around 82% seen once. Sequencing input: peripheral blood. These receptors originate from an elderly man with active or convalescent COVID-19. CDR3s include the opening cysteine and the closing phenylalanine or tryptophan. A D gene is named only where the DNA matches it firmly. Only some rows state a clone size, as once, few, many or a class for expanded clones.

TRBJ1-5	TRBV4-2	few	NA	TGTGCCAGCAGCCAAGATCCGGGAGGTAGCAATCAGCCCCAGCATTTT	CASSQDPGGSNQPQHF
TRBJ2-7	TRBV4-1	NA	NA	TGCGCCAGCAGCCAATATATGACTAGCTCCTACGAGCAGTACTTC	CASSQYMTSSYEQYF
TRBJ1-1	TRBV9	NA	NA	TGTGCCAGCAGCGTCGGGACAACAGGCGCCTTGAACACTGAAGCTTTCTTT	CASSVGTTGALNTEAFF
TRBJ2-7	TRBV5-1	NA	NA	TGCGCCAGCAGCTTCACAGACCGTTACGAGCAGTACTTC	CASSFTDRYEQYF
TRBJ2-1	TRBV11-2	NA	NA	TGTGCCAGCAGCTTGGGATTATGGAGGAGGAGCTCCTACAATGAGCAGTTCTTC	CASSLGLWRRSSYNEQFF
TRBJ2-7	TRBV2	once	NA	TGTGCCAGCAGGATGGTGCTGAGCGAGCAGTACTTC	CASRMVLSEQYF
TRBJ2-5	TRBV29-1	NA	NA	TGCAGCGTTGCTTTGGACACAGAGACCCAGTACTTC	CSVALDTETQYF
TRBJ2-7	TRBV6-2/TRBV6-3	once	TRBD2	TGTGCCAGCAGTCTCCGTACCGGGACTAGCTCCTTCTCCGAGCAGTACTTC	CASSLRTGTSSFSEQYF
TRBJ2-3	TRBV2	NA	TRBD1	TGTGCCAGTCTTCAAGACAGGGGGAGTGCAGATACGCAGTATTTT	CASLQDRGSADTQYF
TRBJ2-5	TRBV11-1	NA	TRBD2	TGTGCCAGCAACGTACTAGCGGCCGAAGGCGCCCAGTACTTC	CASNVLAAEGAQYF
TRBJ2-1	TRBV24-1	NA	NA	TGTGCCACCAGTGGTATAGCGGACCGCGGGAATGAGCAGTTCTTC	CATSGIADRGNEQFF
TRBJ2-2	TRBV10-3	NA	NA	TGTGCCATCACGGGATCGAACACCGGGGAGCTGTTTTTT	CAITGSNTGELFF
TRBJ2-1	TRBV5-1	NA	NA	TGCGCCAGCAGCTTAGGAGACGAGTACAATGAGCAGTTCTTC	CASSLGDEYNEQFF
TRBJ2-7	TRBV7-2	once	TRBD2	TGTGCCAGCAGCTTAGCGTGGGAGGGGAGGCACGAGCAGTACTTC	CASSLAWEGRHEQYF
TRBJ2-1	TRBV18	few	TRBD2	TGTGCCAGCTCAGCCGTCTTAGCTTCGGGAGGTGCTTACAATGAGCAGTTCTTC	CASSAVLASGGAYNEQFF
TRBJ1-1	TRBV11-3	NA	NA	TGTGCCAGCAGCCGAATCCCGGACACTGAAGCTTTCTTT	CASSRIPDTEAFF
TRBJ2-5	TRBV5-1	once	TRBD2	TGCGCCAGCAGCTTGGCACCGGGACTAGCAGGGGAGACCCAGTACTTC	CASSLAPGLAGETQYF
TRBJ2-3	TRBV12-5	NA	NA	TGTGCTAGTGGTTTGGCAACAGGGATGAGAGATACGCAGTATTTT	CASGLATGMRDTQYF
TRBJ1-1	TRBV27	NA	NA	TGTGCCAGCAGAGTCTTGTATAGCGACATGAACACTGAAGCTTTCTTT	CASRVLYSDMNTEAFF
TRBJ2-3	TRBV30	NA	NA	TGTGGAGGGAGGATATCTAGCACAGATACGCAGTATTTT	CGGRISSTDTQYF
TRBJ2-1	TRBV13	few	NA	TGTGCCAGCAGCCTCGGGAATGAGCAGTTCTTC	CASSLGNEQFF
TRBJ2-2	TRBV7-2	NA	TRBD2	TGTGCCAGCAGCCGGGGACTAGCCACCGGGGAGCTGTTTTTT	CASSRGLATGELFF
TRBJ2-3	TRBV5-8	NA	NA	TGTGCCAGCAGCTTGGACCTTGGCTTAGATACGCAGTATTTT	CASSLDLGLDTQYF
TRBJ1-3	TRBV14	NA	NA	TGTGCCAGCAGCCTTTTCTCCGGGACAGGAAACACCATATATTTT	CASSLFSGTGNTIYF